The rows below give T cell receptor beta chains drawn from one sample of a study of blood T cells in healthy people across ages. TCRdb reanalysed the 5' RACE reads using MiXCR and keeps one entry per CDR3 protein. Of some 1.4 million distinct CDR3 sequences in the sample, 42% were seen once. Sequenced material: blood. The source of these receptors is a woman aged 18-30 years in good health. Each CDR3 is given with its conserved first and last residue. Fields, in order: V gene, J gene, clone size, CDR3 protein. Clone size, where shown, is once, few, many, or a class for clones that have expanded.

v_gene: TRBV4-1; j_gene: TRBJ2-2; abundance: .; CDR3aa: CASSRWETGELFF
v_gene: TRBV5-1; j_gene: TRBJ2-3; abundance: many; CDR3aa: CASSLAGFTDTQYF
v_gene: TRBV12-3/TRBV12-4; j_gene: TRBJ1-1; abundance: .; CDR3aa: CASSNTGPNTEAFF
v_gene: TRBV12-3/TRBV12-4; j_gene: TRBJ2-7; abundance: .; CDR3aa: CASSHLRDEQYF
v_gene: TRBV10-1; j_gene: TRBJ2-2; abundance: .; CDR3aa: CASSESLPGAGELFF
v_gene: TRBV7-2; j_gene: TRBJ2-7; abundance: .; CDR3aa: CASSSPSGDRPYEQYF
v_gene: TRBV4-2; j_gene: TRBJ2-5; abundance: .; CDR3aa: CASSQGETGQETQYF
v_gene: TRBV20-1; j_gene: TRBJ2-5; abundance: .; CDR3aa: CSAREGENEQYF
v_gene: TRBV5-1; j_gene: TRBJ1-1; abundance: .; CDR3aa: CASSLEPTRAFF
v_gene: TRBV2; j_gene: TRBJ2-3; abundance: few; CDR3aa: CASRGTDTDTQYF
v_gene: TRBV6-1; j_gene: TRBJ1-2; abundance: .; CDR3aa: CASSGIQGNGYTF
v_gene: TRBV6-5; j_gene: TRBJ2-1; abundance: .; CDR3aa: CASSYSRSRGGKEQFF
v_gene: TRBV6-1; j_gene: TRBJ2-5; abundance: .; CDR3aa: CASAPTLEETQYF
v_gene: TRBV2; j_gene: TRBJ2-3; abundance: many; CDR3aa: CASNGLAGGGNTQYF
v_gene: TRBV4-1; j_gene: TRBJ2-1; abundance: .; CDR3aa: CASSQVPSTSSYNEQFF
v_gene: TRBV10-3; j_gene: TRBJ2-5; abundance: few; CDR3aa: CAIAAGARYQETQYF
v_gene: TRBV27; j_gene: TRBJ1-2; abundance: .; CDR3aa: CASSWDGTDYGYTF
v_gene: TRBV12-3/TRBV12-4; j_gene: TRBJ2-7; abundance: .; CDR3aa: CASTVTSGYSYEQYF
v_gene: TRBV12-3/TRBV12-4; j_gene: TRBJ1-4; abundance: .; CDR3aa: CASSPLDRDKKEKLFF
v_gene: TRBV20-1; j_gene: TRBJ2-5; abundance: .; CDR3aa: CSARGAARNEQYF
v_gene: TRBV9; j_gene: TRBJ2-5; abundance: few; CDR3aa: CASSVGGGLQETQYF
v_gene: TRBV3-1; j_gene: TRBJ2-5; abundance: .; CDR3aa: CASRFKGGAQETQYF
v_gene: TRBV5-1; j_gene: TRBJ2-1; abundance: .; CDR3aa: CASSLEARNEQFF
v_gene: TRBV27; j_gene: TRBJ2-3; abundance: .; CDR3aa: CASTPHPPREDTQYF
v_gene: TRBV9; j_gene: TRBJ2-5; abundance: many; CDR3aa: CASSGDQETQYF
v_gene: TRBV6-5; j_gene: TRBJ1-2; abundance: .; CDR3aa: CAARQGASGYGYTF
v_gene: TRBV28; j_gene: .; abundance: .; CDR3aa: CASRIPGQVHEQYF
v_gene: TRBV5-1; j_gene: TRBJ2-7; abundance: .; CDR3aa: CASSLGWKSEQYF
v_gene: TRBV10-3; j_gene: TRBJ2-6; abundance: once; CDR3aa: CAISPPGPRPLAGGPRSGANVLTF
v_gene: TRBV10-3; j_gene: TRBJ1-2; abundance: .; CDR3aa: CAISEGQGGYGYTF
v_gene: TRBV4-1; j_gene: .; abundance: .; CDR3aa: CASSQVRAGDNEQYF
v_gene: TRBV20-1; j_gene: TRBJ2-4; abundance: .; CDR3aa: CSEGRNDKNIQYF
v_gene: TRBV5-1; j_gene: TRBJ1-1; abundance: .; CDR3aa: CASSFVQGTNTEAFF
v_gene: TRBV3-1; j_gene: TRBJ2-5; abundance: .; CDR3aa: CASSQDLVQYF